This T cell receptor (beta chain) was documented in a study of blood T cell repertoires in COVID-19. Study-level background: T cells, B-cell-depleted T cells, or PBMCs provided the cDNA or gDNA that served as material.

Germline V gene lookup returns CDR1 SGHDN and CDR2 FVKESK. The CDR3 extends over 15 amino acids. V dropped 1 base and J dropped 4 bases, with 10 bases sitting between them. The study recruited people aged 18 to 89 years across under 25 US areas. Two negative PCRs, clearance, or symptom resolution characterized the recovered Cohort 3 donors. This clone was seen a single time. The method was immunoSEQ multiplex PCR; TCRdb's version includes in-frame clones alone and lacks a portion of them. The sample lists 250,000 to 350,000 clones, roughly 90% occurring once. Material: PBMCs or T cells enriched from blood (not recorded which). The rearrangement joins TRBV14 to TRBJ2-2; D is possibly TRBD2 (5 bases). This clonotype was sampled from a woman aged 25 to 39 who had recovered from COVID-19. The CDR3 DNA is TGTGCCAGCAGCCAAGTCGGGGTATCCACCGGGGAGCTGTTTTTT. Its translation: CASSQVGVSTGELFF.